This is a list of T cell receptor beta chains from one sample in a study of blood T cell repertoires in COVID-19. TCRdb keeps only in-frame clones here, not all; method: immunoSEQ multiplex PCR. The data contain fewer than 350,000 clones, 87% of them singletons. The sample consisted of peripheral blood. These receptors were collected from a young man with COVID-19, enrolled during active disease. Each CDR3 is given with its conserved first and last residue.

V	J	CDR3
TRBV5-1	TRBJ1-2	CASSLAPGGSGYTF
TRBV6-6	TRBJ2-2	CASSYSAGQRWELFF
TRBV27	TRBJ2-1	CASNGAGGSSSYNEQFF
TRBV3-1/TRBV3-2	TRBJ1-1	CASSQVGRNTEAFF
TRBV14	TRBJ1-6	CASSQGQEVSPLHF
TRBV28	TRBJ1-5	CASSGQGAVDQPQHF
TRBV30	TRBJ2-5	CAWSVKGLAAQQETQYF
TRBV28	TRBJ1-5	CASSLRSGYGNQPQHF
TRBV13	TRBJ1-3	CASSHGQASGNTIYF
TRBV23-1	TRBJ2-1	CARSLAGGLFYEQFF
TRBV28	TRBJ2-7	CASSDPWTSGTYEQYF
TRBV5-1	TRBJ2-1	CASSETSGSSYNEQFF
TRBV7-9	TRBJ1-4	CASSGDTTEEKLFF
TRBV9	TRBJ2-1	CASSGGLAEFNEQFF
TRBV6-6	TRBJ2-7	CASSSRTSGKNEQYF
TRBV19	TRBJ2-7	CASSLKSPWADTAYEQYF
TRBV7-9	TRBJ1-1	CASSLALTGGTEAFF
TRBV19	TRBJ1-1	CASSIGLRPAAAFF
TRBV7-3	TRBJ2-1	CASSLTPGGAYNEQFF
TRBV7-2	TRBJ2-3	CASSPSRDPGDTQYF
TRBV2	TRBJ1-5	CASSRQGTESNQPQHF
TRBV18	TRBJ1-2	CASSPDRGEYGYTF
TRBV14	TRBJ2-7	CASSQARTSGSYEQYF
TRBV4-2	TRBJ2-5	CASSRGDGGQETQYF
TRBV19	TRBJ1-2	CASSIVPSYGYTF
TRBV6-5	TRBJ1-2	CASSRLLQGGRGYTF
TRBV5-1	TRBJ1-5	CASSSEVGDYQPQHF
TRBV6-6	TRBJ2-7	CASSYSAGDGSRQYF
TRBV19	TRBJ1-1	CASSPPGGDSRKAFF
TRBV7-9	TRBJ2-7	CASSLGASGEYEQYF
TRBV13	TRBJ2-6	CASTSGQSYSGANVLTF
TRBV18	TRBJ1-1	CASSPGQGFGGTEAFF
TRBV11-2	TRBJ2-7	CASSLFLSRLADTYEQYF
TRBV19	TRBJ1-1	CASSTGQGGGGTEAFF
TRBV28	TRBJ2-1	CASSPDSSYNEQFF
TRBV11-2	TRBJ1-1	CASSLDPPTGSRRAAFF
TRBV6-5	TRBJ2-1	CASLSSGISYNEQFF
TRBV28	TRBJ1-2	CASSPGQESYGYTF
TRBV28	TRBJ1-4	CASSLSPQGSNEKLFF
TRBV29-1	TRBJ2-5	CSAGPGGWGTQYF
TRBV6-5	TRBJ2-3	CASSYLDRGDTQYF
TRBV7-8	TRBJ2-7	CASSPGTSDYEQYF
TRBV6-5	TRBJ2-7	CASTESGTSSRQQYF
TRBV7-9	TRBJ2-3	CASSLRWGQGAADTQYF
TRBV12-5	TRBJ1-4	CASGFFAGGEKLFF
TRBV2	TRBJ2-2	CASQLAGAGELFF
TRBV6-2/TRBV6-3	TRBJ1-5	CASSQPPARGNQPQHF
TRBV18	TRBJ1-1	CASSPGDTETFF
TRBV9	TRBJ1-2	CASSVGTGNYGYTF
TRBV18	TRBJ2-6	CASSPTGLGANVLTF
TRBV7-8	TRBJ2-1	CASSFYRTGVLVEQFF